This T cell receptor beta chain was sequenced during a study of neurological immune-mediated disorders. This clonotype has a count of ten or more. No antigen is known for it. Findings of the study overall: HTLV-1-associated myelopathy had the most TCR clonal expansion, and multiple sclerosis had the least, less than healthy controls. Phylogenetic analysis grouped 18 of 34 multiple sclerosis patients' repertoires together, suggesting a possible repertoire signature.

With 10-nucleotide random UMIs included, cDNA was synthesized by 5'RACE. TCRdb ran MiXCR on the 5' RACE reads and lists one entry per CDR3 protein. The sample holds roughly 60,000 distinct CDR3 sequences, over 3.5% seen once. The CDR3 totals 16 residues. Germline V gives CDR1 SGHRS, CDR2 YFSETQ. V was trimmed by 4 bases and J by 2 bases, leaving 15 bases between them. This TCR derives from a woman aged 40 to 55 with multiple sclerosis. Specimen: CD4+ T cells from blood. The chain combines TRBV5-1 with TRBJ1-4; weak D call: TRBD1 (5 bases). The CDR3 DNA is TGCGCCAGCAGCCTCGGGGGGGTTTTGACTAATGAAAAACTGTTTTTT. Its translation is CASSLGGVLTNEKLFF. Together with reference TRBV5-1 and TRBJ1-4, the CDR3 gives the full variable domain: KAGVTQTPRYLIKTRGQQVTLSCSPISGHRSVSWYQQTPGQGLQFLFEYFSETQRNKGNFPGRFSGRQFSNSRSEMNVSTLELGDSALYLCASSLGGVLTNEKLFFGSGTQLSVL.